The clone carrying this T cell receptor (beta chain) occurred many times. The record originates from a study of T cells in Graves' hyperthyroidism and ophthalmopathy. TCR beta CDR3 regions were amplified from RNA. An initial round of RT-PCR targeting the TCR CDR3 relied on the HTBI primer set. TCRdb itself ran the multiplex PCR reads through MiXCR, one entry per CDR3 protein. The repertoire holds approximately 600,000 distinct CDR3 sequences, about 15% seen once, with 5.8% in the top ten. CDR3 length: 16 residues. J lost 3 bases, V lost 5 bases, and 9 bases had no gene match. Germline CDR1 is LNHDA and CDR2 is SQIVND (reference sequence).

The origin of this receptor is a woman in her thirties with Graves' hyperthyroidism that later progressed to Graves' ophthalmopathy. What was sequenced was blood. V gene TRBV19 combines with J gene TRBJ1-4; 7 bases are shared with TRBD1. CDR3: CASSFYHGTANEKLFF. The CDR3 nucleotides are TGTGCCAGTAGTTTCTATCACGGGACAGCTAATGAAAAACTGTTTTTT.